A single sample gave rise to the 13 T cell receptor beta chains below, sequenced in a study of blood T cells in healthy people across ages. PCR was performed a second time for about 7 to 11 cycles using a sample-barcoded 5' primer and a J-beta primer mix. One entry per CDR3 protein results from TCRdb running MiXCR on the 5' RACE reads. The table includes roughly 1,700,000 distinct CDR3 sequences, 28% detected once. The specimen was blood. These receptors were obtained from a woman between 25 and 40 years old in good health.

This clonotype was recorded many times. V and J are TRBV6-2 or TRBV6-3 and TRBJ2-5; 7 positions match TRBD2. The J call is in doubt because the DNA end fits TRBJ2-7 better. Germline CDR1 and CDR2: MNHEY and SVGEGT. The CDR3 spans 12 residues. In nucleotides, the CDR3 is TGTGCCAGCAGTTCGACTAGCCCCGAGCAGTACTTC. Translated, it gives CASSSTSPEQYF.

This clonotype came up a few times. The J gene is TRBJ1-1, the V gene TRBV7-6; the D is unclear. CDR1 and CDR2 from the germline V gene are SGHVS and FNYEAQ. Trimming removed 2 bases from V and 7 bases from J, with 11 bases in between. The CDR3 runs to 13 residues. The CDR3, as DNA: TGTGCCAGCAGCTTAAGTCAGGTCCATGAAGCTTTCTTT. This encodes CASSLSQVHEAFF.

This clonotype appeared many times. This chain connects TRBV12-3 or TRBV12-4 to TRBJ2-1; a weak D match, TRBD2 (5 bases). The CDR3 has 11 residues. Trimming stripped 6 bases from V and 12 bases from J, with 12 bases between. CDR3: CASSPTSTQFF. The CDR3, as DNA: TGTGCCAGCAGCCCTACTAGTACGCAGTTCTTC.

This clonotype turned up a few times. The chain combines TRBV5-1 with TRBJ2-1; D may correspond to TRBD1 or TRBD2 (6 bases each). The CDR3 runs to 17 residues. Trimming shortened V by 0 bases and J by 3 bases, and 16 bases separated the two germline ends. CDR1 and CDR2 (germline): SGHRS, YFSETQ. The CDR3 here is CASSLAPPGANYNEQFF. The CDR3 coding sequence is TGCGCCAGCAGCTTGGCCCCACCGGGGGCAAACTACAATGAGCAGTTCTTC.

This clonotype has a count of ten or more. CDR3 bases: TGCGCCAGCAGCCAAAAAGCCGGGACACTATCCTACGAGCAGTACTTC. Translating it yields CASSQKAGTLSYEQYF. This chain connects TRBV4-1 to TRBJ2-7; maybe TRBD1 (6 bases). The CDR3 loop spans 16 amino acids. The V and J ends lost 2 bases and 1 base respectively, with 15 bases between them. Germline values: CDR1 MGHRA, CDR2 YSYEKL.

The CDR3 loop reads CASSLGDRVITEAFF. DNA for the CDR3: TGTGCCAGCAGCTTGGGAGACAGGGTGATTACTGAAGCTTTCTTT. The rearrangement links TRBV5-5 to TRBJ1-1; 7 bases map to TRBD1. This CDR3 has 15 amino acids. Trimming at V came to 0 bases and at J to 5 bases, leaving 7 bases not matched to a gene. The V gene's germline CDR1 is SGHKS and CDR2 YYEKEE (reference sequence).

As regards this clonotype: This may arise from a read error, as a much more abundant clone is one base away. V usage is TRBV10-3 and J usage is TRBJ2-7; 9 bases agree with TRBD1. V shed 6 bases and J 1 base; nucleotides not matched to a gene: 4. The CDR3 is 14 residues long. Germline values: CDR1 ENHRY, CDR2 SYGVKD. In nucleotides, the CDR3 is TGTGCCATCAGGGAAGGGACAGGGTCCTACGAGCAGTACTTC. This encodes CAIREGTGSYEQYF.

This clonotype has a count of ten or more. The rearrangement uses TRBV2 and TRBJ1-4; the D gene is possibly TRBD1 (5 bases). The CDR3 has 14 amino acids. Germline V CDR1 and CDR2: SNHLY, FYNNEI. Trimming stripped 2 bases from V and 3 bases from J, with 7 bases between. The CDR3 nucleotides are TGTGCCAGCAGTGAACAGGGTTCTAATGAAAAACTGTTTTTT. It translates to CASSEQGSNEKLFF.

This clonotype was observed a few times. This chain joins TRBV7-9 and TRBJ1-2, with D perhaps TRBD1 (6 bases). This CDR3 region has 14 residues. The V end was cut by 5 bases, the J end by 4 bases, with 14 bases between. CDR1 and CDR2 from the germline V gene are SEHNR and FQNEAQ (reference sequence). For the CDR3, the DNA is TGTGCCAGCAGCCGGCGGACAGATCTCTATGGCTACACCTTC. It is translated as CASSRRTDLYGYTF. The full variable domain, with the rest looked up from reference TRBV7-9 and TRBJ1-2, is DTGVSQNPRHKITKRGQNVTFRCDPISEHNRLYWYRQTLGQGPEFLTYFQNEAQLEKSRLLSDRFSAERPKGSFSTLEIQRTEQGDSAMYLCASSRRTDLYGYTFGSGTRLTVV.

The J gene is TRBJ2-6, the V gene TRBV2; D is unresolved. Looked up from germline, CDR1 is SNHLY and CDR2 is FYNNEI. CDR3 length equals 16 residues. With 4 bases removed from V and 3 bases from J, the gap between germline ends came to 13 bases. CDR3 in DNA: TGTGCCAGCAGTGCGTCGTGGGGTGGTGGGGCCAACGTCCTGACTTTC. Residues: CASSASWGGGANVLTF.

This clonotype was counted only a few times. The chain employs TRBV20-1 and TRBJ2-5; a weak D match, TRBD2 (7 bases). With 6 bases removed from V and 11 bases from J, the gap between germline ends came to 16 bases. Per the germline V gene, CDR1 is DFQATT and CDR2 is SNEGSKA (reference sequence). CDR3 length: 11 residues. CDR3 loop: CSAGGTREQYF. The CDR3 DNA follows: TGCAGTGCCGGGGGCACGCGGGAGCAGTACTTC.

The chain joins TRBV9 to TRBJ2-5; weak D call: TRBD1 (5 bases). The V end lost 0 bases, the J end lost 7 bases, and 13 bases lay between the germline ends. Germline CDR1 SGDLS, CDR2 YYNGEE. The CDR3 has 14 amino acids. The CDR3 coding sequence is TGTGCCAGCAGCGTAGCTACAGGTGGCGCGACCCAGTACTTC. It is translated as CASSVATGGATQYF.

There are a few counts of this clonotype. V gene TRBV5-1 combines with J gene TRBJ1-1, with D possibly matching TRBD1 (6 bases). The CDR3 length is 15 residues. Germline CDR1 reads SGHRS; CDR2 reads YFSETQ. With 0 bases removed from V and 4 bases from J, the gap between germline ends came to 13 bases. In DNA, the CDR3 is TGCGCCAGCAGCTTGGACACTACAGGGTTCACTGAAGCTTTCTTT. This encodes CASSLDTTGFTEAFF.